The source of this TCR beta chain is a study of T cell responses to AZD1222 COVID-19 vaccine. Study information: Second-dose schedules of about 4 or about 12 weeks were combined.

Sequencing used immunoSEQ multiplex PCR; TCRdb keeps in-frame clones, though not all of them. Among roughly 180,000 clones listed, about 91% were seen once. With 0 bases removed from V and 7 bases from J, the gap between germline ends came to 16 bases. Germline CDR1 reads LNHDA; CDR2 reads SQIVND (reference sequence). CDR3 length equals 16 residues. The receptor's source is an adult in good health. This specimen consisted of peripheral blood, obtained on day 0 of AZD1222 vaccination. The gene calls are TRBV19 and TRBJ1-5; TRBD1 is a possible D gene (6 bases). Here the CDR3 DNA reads TGTGCCAGTAGTATAGATCTTATGCAGGGGTGGCAGCCCCAGCATTTT. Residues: CASSIDLMQGWQPQHF.